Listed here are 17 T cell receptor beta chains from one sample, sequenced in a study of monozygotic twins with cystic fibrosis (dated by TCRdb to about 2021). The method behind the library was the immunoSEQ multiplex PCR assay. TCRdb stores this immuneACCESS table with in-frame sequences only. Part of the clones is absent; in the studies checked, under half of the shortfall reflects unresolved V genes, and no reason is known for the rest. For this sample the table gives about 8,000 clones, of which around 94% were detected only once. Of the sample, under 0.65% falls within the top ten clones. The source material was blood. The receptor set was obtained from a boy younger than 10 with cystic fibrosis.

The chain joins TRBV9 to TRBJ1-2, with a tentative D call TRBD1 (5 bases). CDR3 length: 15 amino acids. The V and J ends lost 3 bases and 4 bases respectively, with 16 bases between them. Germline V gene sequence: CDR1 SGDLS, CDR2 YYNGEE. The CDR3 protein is CASSDGDFYPYGYTF. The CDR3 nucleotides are TGTGCCAGCAGCGACGGGGACTTTTATCCCTATGGCTACACCTTC.

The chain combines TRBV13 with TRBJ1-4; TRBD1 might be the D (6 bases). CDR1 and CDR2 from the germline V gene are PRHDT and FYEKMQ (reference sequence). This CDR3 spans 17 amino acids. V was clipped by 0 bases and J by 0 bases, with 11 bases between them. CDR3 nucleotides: TGTGCCAGCAGCTTAGGCGCAGGGGTTGCAACTAATGAAAAACTGTTTTTT. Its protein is CASSLGAGVATNEKLFF.

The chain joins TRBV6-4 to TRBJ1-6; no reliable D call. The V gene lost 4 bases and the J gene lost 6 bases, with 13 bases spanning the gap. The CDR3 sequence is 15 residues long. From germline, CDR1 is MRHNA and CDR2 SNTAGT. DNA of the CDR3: TGTGCCAGCAGTGGTGTCGCAGCGCCTAATTCACCCCTCCACTTT. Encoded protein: CASSGVAAPNSPLHF.

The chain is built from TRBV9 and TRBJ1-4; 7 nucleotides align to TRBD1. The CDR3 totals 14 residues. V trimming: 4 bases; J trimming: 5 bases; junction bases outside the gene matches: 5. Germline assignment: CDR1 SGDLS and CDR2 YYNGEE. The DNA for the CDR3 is TGTGCCAGCAGCCCCTGGACAGGAAATGAAAAACTGTTTTTT. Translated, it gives CASSPWTGNEKLFF.

In DNA form, the CDR3 reads TGTGCCAGTAGTCCAGCGGACAGGTCGACCTACGAGCAGTACTTC. Amino acid sequence: CASSPADRSTYEQYF. The chain couples TRBV19 to TRBJ2-7; 7 nucleotides align to TRBD1. This CDR3 is built from 15 residues. Germline loops: CDR1 LNHDA, CDR2 SQIVND (reference sequence). V trimming: 5 bases; J trimming: 2 bases; junction bases outside the gene matches: 9.

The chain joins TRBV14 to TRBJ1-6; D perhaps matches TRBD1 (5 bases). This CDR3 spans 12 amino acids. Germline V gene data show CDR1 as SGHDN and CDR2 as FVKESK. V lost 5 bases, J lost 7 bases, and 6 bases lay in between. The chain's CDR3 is CASSSGNSPLHF. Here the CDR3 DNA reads TGTGCCAGCAGCTCAGGGAATTCACCCCTCCACTTT.

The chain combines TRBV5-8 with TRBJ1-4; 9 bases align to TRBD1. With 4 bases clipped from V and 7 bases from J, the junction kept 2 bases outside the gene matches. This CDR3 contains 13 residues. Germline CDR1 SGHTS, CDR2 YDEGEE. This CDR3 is CASSGTGREKLFF. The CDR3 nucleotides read TGTGCCAGCAGCGGGACAGGGCGTGAAAAACTGTTTTTT.

This CDR3 reads CASSLDLGRNTEAFF. In nucleotides, the CDR3 is TGTGCCAGCAGCTTAGACCTCGGGAGGAACACTGAAGCTTTCTTT. The chain links TRBV11-3 to TRBJ1-1; D is uncertain. Germline V gene data show CDR1 as SGHNT and CDR2 as YENEEA. The CDR3 contains 15 residues. Trimming removed 0 bases from V and 1 base from J, with 9 bases in between.

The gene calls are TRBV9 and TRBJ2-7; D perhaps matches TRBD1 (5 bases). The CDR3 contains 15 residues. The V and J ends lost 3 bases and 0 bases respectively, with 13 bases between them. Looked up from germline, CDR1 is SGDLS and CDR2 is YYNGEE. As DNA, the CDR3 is TGTGCCAGCAGCGCACAGATCGACAGCTCCTACGAGCAGTACTTC. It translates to CASSAQIDSSYEQYF.

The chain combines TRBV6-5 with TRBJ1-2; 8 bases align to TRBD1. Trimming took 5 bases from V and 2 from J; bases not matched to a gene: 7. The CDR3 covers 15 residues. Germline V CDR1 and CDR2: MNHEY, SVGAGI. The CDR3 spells CASSARDRPNYGYTF. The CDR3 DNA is TGTGCCAGCAGTGCCCGGGACAGGCCGAACTATGGCTACACCTTC.

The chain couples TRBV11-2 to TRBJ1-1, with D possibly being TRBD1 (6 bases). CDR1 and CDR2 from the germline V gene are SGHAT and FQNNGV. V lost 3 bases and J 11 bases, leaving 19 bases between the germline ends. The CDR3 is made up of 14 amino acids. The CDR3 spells CASSFFGTPIRAFF. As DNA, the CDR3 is TGTGCCAGCAGCTTCTTCGGGACACCGATTCGGGCTTTCTTT. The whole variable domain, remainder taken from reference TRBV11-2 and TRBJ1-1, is EAGVAQSPRYKIIEKRQSVAFWCNPISGHATLYWYQQILGQGPKLLIQFQNNGVVDDSQLPKDRFSAERLKGVDSTLKIQPAKLEDSAVYLCASSFFGTPIRAFFGQGTRLTVV.

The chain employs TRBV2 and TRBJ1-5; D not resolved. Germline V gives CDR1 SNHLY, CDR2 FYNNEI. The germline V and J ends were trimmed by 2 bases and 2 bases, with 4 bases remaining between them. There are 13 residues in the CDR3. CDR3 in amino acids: CASSEQGNQPQHF. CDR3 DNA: TGTGCCAGCAGTGAACAGGGCAATCAGCCCCAGCATTTT.

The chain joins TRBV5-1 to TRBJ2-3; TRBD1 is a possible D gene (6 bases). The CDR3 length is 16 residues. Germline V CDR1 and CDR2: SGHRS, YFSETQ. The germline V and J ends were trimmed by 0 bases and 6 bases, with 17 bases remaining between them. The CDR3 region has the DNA TGCGCCAGCAGCTTGGCCTTTTTGGGGGCAGCTGATACGCAGTATTTT. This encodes CASSLAFLGAADTQYF.

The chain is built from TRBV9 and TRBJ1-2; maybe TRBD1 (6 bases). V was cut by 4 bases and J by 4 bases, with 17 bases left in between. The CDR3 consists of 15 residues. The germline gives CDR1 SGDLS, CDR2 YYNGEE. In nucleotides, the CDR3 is TGTGCCAGCAGCCTAGCACAGGGATCAAGCTATGGCTACACCTTC. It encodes CASSLAQGSSYGYTF.

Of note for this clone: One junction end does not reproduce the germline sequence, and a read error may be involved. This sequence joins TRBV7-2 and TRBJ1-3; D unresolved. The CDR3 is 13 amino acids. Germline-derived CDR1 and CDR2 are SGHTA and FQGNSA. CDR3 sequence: CASSLAPGNTIYF. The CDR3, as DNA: TGTGCCAGCAGCCTAGCCCCTGGAAACACCATATATTTT.

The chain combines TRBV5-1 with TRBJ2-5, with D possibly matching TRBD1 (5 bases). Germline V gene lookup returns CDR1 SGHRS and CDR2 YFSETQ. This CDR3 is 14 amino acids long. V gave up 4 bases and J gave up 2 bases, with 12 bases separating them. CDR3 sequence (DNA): TGCGCCAGCAGCATCGACAGCTATCAAGAGACCCAGTACTTC. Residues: CASSIDSYQETQYF.

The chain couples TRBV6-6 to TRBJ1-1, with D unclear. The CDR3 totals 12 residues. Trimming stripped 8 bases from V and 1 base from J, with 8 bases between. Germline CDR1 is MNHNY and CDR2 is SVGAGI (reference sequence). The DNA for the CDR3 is TGTGCCAGCCTGAGTGAGAACACTGAAGCTTTCTTT. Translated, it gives CASLSENTEAFF.